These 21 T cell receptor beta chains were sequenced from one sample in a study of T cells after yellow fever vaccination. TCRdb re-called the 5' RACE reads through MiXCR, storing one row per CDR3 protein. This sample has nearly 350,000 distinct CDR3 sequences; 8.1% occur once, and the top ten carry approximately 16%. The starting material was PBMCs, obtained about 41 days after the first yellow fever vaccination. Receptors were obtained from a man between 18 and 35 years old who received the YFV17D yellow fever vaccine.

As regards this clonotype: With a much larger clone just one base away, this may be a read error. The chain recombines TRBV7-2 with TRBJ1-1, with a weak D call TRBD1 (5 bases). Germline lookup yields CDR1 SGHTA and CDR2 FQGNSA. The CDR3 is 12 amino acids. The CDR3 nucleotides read TGTGCCAGCAGCTTCAGGGACCCTGAAGCTCTCTTT. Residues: CASSFRDPEALF.

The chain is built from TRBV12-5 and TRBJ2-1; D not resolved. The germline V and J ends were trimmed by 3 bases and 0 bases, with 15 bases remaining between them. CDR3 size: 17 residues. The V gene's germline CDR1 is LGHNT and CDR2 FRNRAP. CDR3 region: CASGFGLHSYSYNEQFF. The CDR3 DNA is TGTGCTAGTGGTTTCGGTCTCCACTCCTACTCCTACAATGAGCAGTTCTTC.

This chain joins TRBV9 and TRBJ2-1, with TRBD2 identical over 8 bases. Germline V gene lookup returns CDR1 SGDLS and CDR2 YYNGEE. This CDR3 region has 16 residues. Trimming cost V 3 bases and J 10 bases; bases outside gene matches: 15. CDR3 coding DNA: TGTGCCAGCAGCGATATAGCGGGGCCCCGAGGTAACGAGCAGTTCTTC. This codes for CASSDIAGPRGNEQFF.

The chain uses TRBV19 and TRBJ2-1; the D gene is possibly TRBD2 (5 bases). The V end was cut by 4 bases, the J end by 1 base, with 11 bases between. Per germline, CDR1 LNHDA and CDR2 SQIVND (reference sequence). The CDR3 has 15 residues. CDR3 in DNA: TGTGCCAGTAGTACGCTAGCAAGGTCCTACAATGAGCAGTTCTTC. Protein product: CASSTLARSYNEQFF. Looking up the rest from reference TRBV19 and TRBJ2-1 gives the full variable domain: DGGITQSPKYLFRKEGQNVTLSCEQNLNHDAMYWYRQDPGQGLRLIYYSQIVNDFQKGDIAEGYSVSREKKESFPLTVTSAQKNPTAFYLCASSTLARSYNEQFFGPGTRLTVL.

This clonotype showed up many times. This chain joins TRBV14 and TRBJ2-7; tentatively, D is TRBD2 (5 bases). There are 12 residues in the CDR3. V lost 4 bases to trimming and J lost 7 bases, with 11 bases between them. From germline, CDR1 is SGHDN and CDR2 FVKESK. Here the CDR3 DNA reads TGTGCCAGCAGCCGGACTTGGGGAGAGCAGTACTTC. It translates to CASSRTWGEQYF.

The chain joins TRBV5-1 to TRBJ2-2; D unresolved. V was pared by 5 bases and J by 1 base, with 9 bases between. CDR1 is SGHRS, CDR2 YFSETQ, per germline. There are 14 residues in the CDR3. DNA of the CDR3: TGCGCCAGCAGTCGGCCAATGAACACCGGGGAGCTGTTTTTT. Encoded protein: CASSRPMNTGELFF.

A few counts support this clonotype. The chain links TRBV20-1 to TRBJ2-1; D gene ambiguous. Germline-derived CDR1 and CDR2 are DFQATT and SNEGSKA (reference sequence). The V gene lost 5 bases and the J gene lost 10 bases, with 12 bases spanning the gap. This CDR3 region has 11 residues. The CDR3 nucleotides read TGCAGTGCTTCCCGCGCGAGGGAGCAGTTCTTC. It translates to CSASRAREQFF.

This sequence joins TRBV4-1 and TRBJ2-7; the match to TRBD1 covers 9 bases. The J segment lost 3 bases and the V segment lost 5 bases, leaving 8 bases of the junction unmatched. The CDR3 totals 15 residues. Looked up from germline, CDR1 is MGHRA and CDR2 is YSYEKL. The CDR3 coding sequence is TGCGCCAGCAGCAAAATGACAGGGGGAAGCTACGAGCAGTACTTC. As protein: CASSKMTGGSYEQYF.

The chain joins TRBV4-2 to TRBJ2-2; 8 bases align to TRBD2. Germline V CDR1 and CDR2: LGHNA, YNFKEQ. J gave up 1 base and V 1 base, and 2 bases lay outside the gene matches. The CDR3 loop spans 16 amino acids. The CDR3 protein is CASSQGGGWNTGELFF. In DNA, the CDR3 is TGTGCCAGCAGCCAAGGCGGGGGGTGGAACACCGGGGAGCTGTTTTTT.

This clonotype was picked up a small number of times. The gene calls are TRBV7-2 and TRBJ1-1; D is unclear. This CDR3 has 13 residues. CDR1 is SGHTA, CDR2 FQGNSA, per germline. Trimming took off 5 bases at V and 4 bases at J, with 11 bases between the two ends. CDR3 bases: TGTGCCAGCAGCCTGACGGAGGGCACTGAAGCTTTCTTT. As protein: CASSLTEGTEAFF.

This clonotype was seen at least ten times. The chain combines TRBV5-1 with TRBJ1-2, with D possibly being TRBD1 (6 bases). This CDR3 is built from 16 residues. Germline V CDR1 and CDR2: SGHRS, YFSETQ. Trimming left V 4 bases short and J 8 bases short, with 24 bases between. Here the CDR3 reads CASSLASEGAGEGYTF. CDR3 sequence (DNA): TGCGCCAGCAGCCTCGCGAGTGAAGGGGCAGGGGAGGGCTACACCTTC. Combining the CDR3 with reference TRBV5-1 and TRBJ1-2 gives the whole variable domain KAGVTQTPRYLIKTRGQQVTLSCSPISGHRSVSWYQQTPGQGLQFLFEYFSETQRNKGNFPGRFSGRQFSNSRSEMNVSTLELGDSALYLCASSLASEGAGEGYTFGSGTRLTVV.

In DNA form, the CDR3 reads TGCAGCGTGGACGCACAGGGCACTGAAGCTTTCTTT. Translation: CSVDAQGTEAFF. V and J are TRBV29-1 and TRBJ1-1; a possible D gene is TRBD1 (6 bases). From germline, CDR1 is SQVTM and CDR2 ANQGSEA. This CDR3 is 12 amino acids long. The germline V and J ends were trimmed by 6 bases and 4 bases, with 12 bases remaining between them.

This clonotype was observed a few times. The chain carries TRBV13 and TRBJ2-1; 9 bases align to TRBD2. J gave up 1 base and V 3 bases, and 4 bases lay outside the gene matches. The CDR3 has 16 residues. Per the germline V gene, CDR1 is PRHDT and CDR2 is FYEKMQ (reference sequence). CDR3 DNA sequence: TGTGCCAGCAGCTTTCTTACTAGCGGGTCCTACAATGAGCAGTTCTTC. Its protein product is CASSFLTSGSYNEQFF.

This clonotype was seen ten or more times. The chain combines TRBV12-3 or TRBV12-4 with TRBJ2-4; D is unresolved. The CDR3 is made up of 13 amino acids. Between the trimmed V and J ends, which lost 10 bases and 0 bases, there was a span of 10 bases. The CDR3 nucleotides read TGTGCCACCTCGGACCTAGCCAAAAACATTCAGTACTTC. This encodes CATSDLAKNIQYF.

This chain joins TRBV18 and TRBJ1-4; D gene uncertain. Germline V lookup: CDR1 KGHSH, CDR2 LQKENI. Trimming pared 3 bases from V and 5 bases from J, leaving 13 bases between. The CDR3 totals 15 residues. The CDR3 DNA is TGTGCCAGCTCACCTCGGGAGGCAGCGAATGAAAAACTGTTTTTT. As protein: CASSPREAANEKLFF.

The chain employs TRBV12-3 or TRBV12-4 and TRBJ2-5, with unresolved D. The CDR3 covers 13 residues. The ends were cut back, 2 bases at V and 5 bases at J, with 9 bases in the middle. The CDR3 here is CASSLRRAETQYF. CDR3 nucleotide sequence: TGTGCCAGCAGTTTACGACGCGCGGAGACCCAGTACTTC.

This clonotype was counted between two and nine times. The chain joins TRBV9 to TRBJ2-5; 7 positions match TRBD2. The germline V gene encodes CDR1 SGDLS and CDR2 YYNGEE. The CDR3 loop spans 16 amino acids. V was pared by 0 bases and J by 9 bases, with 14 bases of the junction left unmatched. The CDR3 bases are TGTGCCAGCAGCGTAGCTGAGGGAGGGACTTCGGGGGCCCAGTACTTC. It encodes CASSVAEGGTSGAQYF.

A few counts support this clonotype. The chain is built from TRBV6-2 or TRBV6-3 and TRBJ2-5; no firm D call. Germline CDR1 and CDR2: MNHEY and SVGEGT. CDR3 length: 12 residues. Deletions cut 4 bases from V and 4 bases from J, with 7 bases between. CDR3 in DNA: TGTGCCAGCAGTTCGATCCCAGAGACCCAGTACTTC. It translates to CASSSIPETQYF.

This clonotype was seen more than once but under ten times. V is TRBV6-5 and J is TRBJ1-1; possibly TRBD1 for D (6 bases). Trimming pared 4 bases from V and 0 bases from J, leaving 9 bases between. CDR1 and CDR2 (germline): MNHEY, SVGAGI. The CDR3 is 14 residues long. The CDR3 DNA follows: TGTGCCAGCAGTTTGTGGGGGCTGAACACTGAAGCTTTCTTT. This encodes CASSLWGLNTEAFF.

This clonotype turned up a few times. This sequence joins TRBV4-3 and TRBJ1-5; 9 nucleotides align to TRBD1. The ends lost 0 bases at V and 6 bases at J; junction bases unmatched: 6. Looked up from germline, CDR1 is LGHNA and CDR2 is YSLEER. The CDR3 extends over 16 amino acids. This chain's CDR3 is CASSQESGQGPQPQHF. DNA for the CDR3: TGCGCCAGCAGCCAAGAATCCGGACAGGGGCCTCAGCCCCAGCATTTT.

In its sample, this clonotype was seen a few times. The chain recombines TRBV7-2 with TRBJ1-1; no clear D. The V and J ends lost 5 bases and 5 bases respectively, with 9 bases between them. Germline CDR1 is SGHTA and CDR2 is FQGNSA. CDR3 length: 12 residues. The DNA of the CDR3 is TGTGCCAGCAGCCCAGTCCGTACTGAAGCTTTCTTT. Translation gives CASSPVRTEAFF.